Each of the 4 T cell receptor beta chains below was sequenced from the same sample in a study of blood T cells in healthy people across ages. A second roughly 7 to 11 cycle PCR used barcoded and J-beta primers. From the 5' RACE reads, TCRdb called clonotypes with MiXCR, one entry per CDR3 protein. Of a few hundred thousand distinct CDR3 sequences listed, about 25% are singletons. The sequenced sample was blood. Receptor source: a woman between 65 and 79 years old in good health.

The V call is TRBV4-2, the J call TRBJ2-1; 8 nucleotides match TRBD2. The trim removed 0 bases at V and 12 bases at J, leaving 7 bases unmatched. Germline V CDR1 and CDR2: LGHNA, YNFKEQ. The CDR3 has 14 amino acids. The CDR3 reads CASSQDYRGGWQFF. CDR3 bases: TGTGCCAGCAGCCAAGATTACCGGGGGGGCTGGCAGTTCTTC.

The chain carries TRBV7-9 and TRBJ2-2, with 8 bases matching TRBD1. Unmatched junction bases numbered 11, after V lost 5 bases and J lost 6 bases. Germline assignment: CDR1 SEHNR and CDR2 FQNEAQ (reference sequence). This CDR3 is 16 amino acids long. The CDR3 spells CASSRTDRDKAGELFF. The CDR3 nucleotides read TGTGCCAGCAGCCGGACGGACAGGGACAAGGCCGGGGAGCTGTTTTTT.

The chain couples TRBV6-2 or TRBV6-3 to TRBJ2-5, with D perhaps TRBD2 (6 bases). This CDR3 has 14 residues. V lost 3 bases, J lost 5 bases, and 13 bases lay in between. Germline V lookup: CDR1 MNHEY, CDR2 SVGEGT. CDR3 region: CASSYQRGRETQYF. DNA of the CDR3: TGTGCCAGCAGTTATCAGAGAGGGAGGGAGACCCAGTACTTC.

This clonotype was detected a few times. The gene calls are TRBV18 and TRBJ2-5, with D possibly being TRBD1 (6 bases). CDR3 size: 17 residues. Germline V gene data show CDR1 as KGHSH and CDR2 as LQKENI. Trimming stripped 0 bases from V and 2 bases from J, with 16 bases between. In nucleotides, the CDR3 is TGTGCCAGCTCACCACCAAGTGGCAGGGGCCAGCAAGAGACCCAGTACTTC. It is translated as CASSPPSGRGQQETQYF.